These 19 T cell receptor beta chains originate from one sample sequenced in a study of early T cells in non-severe SARS-CoV-2 infection. TCRdb used MiXCR to reprocess the 5' RACE reads, holding one entry per CDR3 protein. This sample carries about 110,000 distinct CDR3 sequences, around an eighth of them seen once, and the ten largest clones take less than 3.5%. The sample consisted of whole blood. The receptor source for this set is an adult who was a healthcare worker with PCR-confirmed SARS-CoV-2 infection or an uninfected control (not recorded which).

This clonotype has just a few counts. The rearrangement joins TRBV13 to TRBJ2-7; TRBD2 matches at 8 bases. Germline CDR1 reads PRHDT; CDR2 reads FYEKMQ (reference sequence). V lost 5 bases to trimming and J lost 4 bases; unmatched junction nucleotides: 22. This CDR3 contains 19 residues. The CDR3 nucleotides read TGTGCCAGCAGCCCGTCCCGGACTAGCTTGGTTCGGGCCGCTTACGAGCAGTACTTC. Encoded protein: CASSPSRTSLVRAAYEQYF.

This clonotype was found a few times. V is TRBV11-2 and J is TRBJ2-7; weak D call: TRBD2 (7 bases). The V end lost 5 bases, the J end lost 0 bases, and 23 bases lay between the germline ends. Germline V lookup: CDR1 SGHAT, CDR2 FQNNGV. The CDR3 has 18 amino acids. This CDR3 reads CASSAKLGFGGLSYEQYF. Here the CDR3 DNA reads TGTGCCAGCAGCGCGAAGTTAGGGTTCGGGGGGCTCTCCTACGAGCAGTACTTC.

This clonotype occurred many times. This sequence joins TRBV5-1 and TRBJ2-7; 11 bases fit TRBD1. Germline V lookup: CDR1 SGHRS, CDR2 YFSETQ. The CDR3 runs 13 residues. Germline trimming cut 7 bases from V and 2 bases from J; bases unmatched to any gene: 2. The CDR3 region has the DNA TGCGCCAGCGGGACAGGGGGTACCTACGAGCAGTACTTC. The encoded protein is CASGTGGTYEQYF.

This clonotype was picked up a small number of times. The rearrangement joins TRBV7-9 to TRBJ2-1; 11 bases line up with TRBD1. Germline values: CDR1 SEHNR, CDR2 FQNEAQ (reference sequence). The J segment lost 4 bases and the V segment lost 1 base, leaving 6 bases of the junction unmatched. The CDR3 runs to 17 residues. DNA for the CDR3: TGTGCCAGCAGCTTAGTGAGTAGGGACAGGGGGTACAATGAGCAGTTCTTC. Residues: CASSLVSRDRGYNEQFF.

The chain joins TRBV10-3 to TRBJ2-5, with D hard to call. Germline V gene data show CDR1 as ENHRY and CDR2 as SYGVKD. V lost 6 bases to trimming and J lost 5 bases, with 7 bases between them. This CDR3 is built from 11 residues. The CDR3 region has the DNA TGTGCCATCAGATCCTTGGAGACCCAGTACTTC. This encodes CAIRSLETQYF.

This chain connects TRBV12-3 or TRBV12-4 to TRBJ2-1; 8 bases match TRBD2. V lost 5 bases, J lost 2 bases, and 11 bases stayed unmatched. The CDR3 spans 17 residues. CDR3 nucleotides: TGTGCCAGCAGTCCCCCGGGAGCGGGAGTCGCCTACAATGAGCAGTTCTTC. This codes for CASSPPGAGVAYNEQFF.

This clonotype has at least ten counts. V usage is TRBV11-2 and J usage is TRBJ1-5; D gene unclear. From germline, CDR1 is SGHAT and CDR2 FQNNGV. This CDR3 has 18 amino acids. The ends were cut back, 4 bases at V and 1 base at J, with 20 bases in the middle. CDR3 amino acids: CASSYGSLRELSNQPQHF. Here the CDR3 DNA reads TGTGCCAGCAGCTACGGGTCCCTGAGGGAGTTGAGCAATCAGCCCCAGCATTTT.

At least ten counts were recorded for this clonotype. In DNA, the CDR3 is TGTGCCAGGGGCAATACTAGTTCTAGCACAGATACGCAGTATTTT. This codes for CARGNTSSSTDTQYF. The chain recombines TRBV21-1 with TRBJ2-3; TRBD2, the D gene given by the table, was not confirmed from the DNA. TRBV21-1 is flagged as a pseudogene. The CDR3 runs 15 residues.

The chain carries TRBV5-1 and TRBJ1-2; 7 bases align to TRBD1. The CDR3 extends over 14 amino acids. The V gene end was trimmed by 0 bases and the J gene end by 4 bases; junction bases not matched to a gene: 3. Germline CDR1 and CDR2: SGHRS and YFSETQ. The CDR3, as DNA: TGCGCCAGCAGCTTGGGGGACAGACTCTATGGCTACACCTTC. Its translation is CASSLGDRLYGYTF.

This clonotype was counted at least ten times. CDR3 nucleotide sequence: TGTGCCAGTAGACCCTCCGGGACACTCAATGAGCAGTTCTTC. This translates into CASRPSGTLNEQFF. This chain connects TRBV19 to TRBJ2-1, with TRBD1 as a possible D gene (6 bases). In germline, CDR1 is LNHDA, CDR2 SQIVND (reference sequence). The V gene lost 6 bases and the J gene lost 6 bases, with 15 bases spanning the gap. This CDR3 region has 14 residues.

This clonotype was counted ten times or more. The chain is built from TRBV5-1 and TRBJ1-4; D unresolved. Trimming removed 0 bases at V and 8 bases at J, with 11 bases between. The CDR3 has 14 amino acids. From germline, CDR1 is SGHRS and CDR2 YFSETQ. Here the CDR3 reads CASSLDGVNEKLFF. The CDR3 nucleotides are TGCGCCAGCAGCTTGGACGGGGTTAACGAAAAACTGTTTTTT.

This clonotype occurred a few times. The chain recombines TRBV6-6 with TRBJ2-3; 7 bases match TRBD2. The junction had 7 bases not matched to a gene; V was cut back by 0 bases and J by 1 base. This CDR3 has 17 residues. Germline V gene data show CDR1 as MNHNY and CDR2 as SVGAGI (reference sequence). CDR3 coding DNA: TGTGCCAGCAGTTACTCGCCCAGCGGGGATGGCACAGATACGCAGTATTTT. It translates to CASSYSPSGDGTDTQYF.

This clonotype occurred many times. The chain carries TRBV18 and TRBJ2-6; D is unresolved. The germline V gene encodes CDR1 KGHSH and CDR2 LQKENI. This CDR3 spans 16 amino acids. Between the trimmed V and J ends, which lost 2 bases and 0 bases, there was a span of 8 bases. Here the CDR3 reads CASSPMPISGANVLTF. The CDR3 DNA reads TGTGCCAGCTCACCAATGCCTATCTCTGGGGCCAACGTCCTGACTTTC.

In its sample, this clonotype was seen a few times. This rearrangement joins TRBV5-1 to TRBJ1-1; the match to TRBD1 covers 8 bases. The J segment lost 7 bases and the V segment lost 0 bases, leaving 2 bases of the junction unmatched. The germline V gene has CDR1 SGHRS and CDR2 YFSETQ. The length of the CDR3 is 13 residues. CDR3 bases: TGCGCCAGCAGCTTGGAGGGGACAGGTGAAGCTTTCTTT. Protein product: CASSLEGTGEAFF.

The V and J genes are TRBV9 and TRBJ2-5; no clear D gene. The V end was cut by 0 bases, the J end by 3 bases, with 3 bases between. The CDR3 contains 12 residues. The V gene's germline CDR1 is SGDLS and CDR2 YYNGEE. As DNA, the CDR3 is TGTGCCAGCAGCGTAGTAGAAGAGACCCAGTACTTC. Amino acids: CASSVVEETQYF. Full variable domain (outside the CDR3, taken from reference TRBV9 and TRBJ2-5): DSGVTQTPKHLITATGQRVTLRCSPRSGDLSVYWYQQSLDQGLQFLIQYYNGEERAKGNILERFSAQQFPDLHSELNLSSLELGDSALYFCASSVVEETQYFGPGTRLLVL.

This clonotype was detected many times. The chain is built from TRBV20-1 and TRBJ2-7; 8 bases are a match to TRBD2. Unmatched junction bases numbered 11, after V lost 6 bases and J lost 4 bases. Germline-derived CDR1 and CDR2 are DFQATT and SNEGSKA (reference sequence). The CDR3 consists of 14 residues. The CDR3 DNA sequence: TGCAGTGCCCTAGTTCAACTAGCGGTATACGAGCAGTACTTC. Its protein is CSALVQLAVYEQYF.

This clonotype was seen a handful of times. The chain has TRBV20-1 and TRBJ2-1, with 14 bases fitting TRBD2. This CDR3 is 18 amino acids long. Germline CDR1 reads DFQATT; CDR2 reads SNEGSKA (reference sequence). The ends lost 3 bases at V and 5 bases at J; junction bases unmatched: 12. The CDR3 DNA is TGCAGTGCTAGGGTATGGACCCTGACTAGCGGGGGGGACAATGAGCAGTTCTTC. It translates to CSARVWTLTSGGDNEQFF.

This clonotype was seen ten or more times. The chain is built from TRBV5-6 and TRBJ1-5; D is undetermined. In germline, CDR1 is SGHDT, CDR2 YYEEEE. V was cut by 0 bases and J by 0 bases, with 4 bases left in between. This CDR3 region has 14 residues. The CDR3 DNA reads TGTGCCAGCAGCTTGGGGAATAGCAATCAGCCCCAGCATTTT. It translates to CASSLGNSNQPQHF. Drawing the rest from reference TRBV5-6 and TRBJ1-5, the complete variable domain is DAGVTQSPTHLIKTRGQQVTLRCSPKSGHDTVSWYQQALGQGPQFIFQYYEEEERQRGNFPDRFSGHQFPNYSSELNVNALLLGDSALYLCASSLGNSNQPQHFGDGTRLSIL.

Only a few counts were recorded for this clonotype. The rearrangement links TRBV6-5 to TRBJ2-3, with D uncertain. The CDR3 totals 13 residues. CDR1 MNHEY and CDR2 SVGAGI come from the germline V gene. Trimming took off 7 bases at V and 1 base at J, with 9 bases between the two ends. The CDR3 DNA sequence: TGTGCCAGCACCCGGCAGGGCACAGATACGCAGTATTTT. Its protein product is CASTRQGTDTQYF.